This record looks at one TCR beta chain sequence and its context. The specificity of this receptor is unknown. No clone much larger than this one lies a single base away; base qualities are absent. Other DNA sequences in this specimen translate into the identical CDR3. TCRbeta CDR3 regions were amplified from genomic DNA by means of the immunoSEQ Assay, a bias-controlled multiplex PCR. Turning to the authors' computational methods: Within the assay, amplification of reference gene primers was used to estimate how many nucleated cells each sample contained. Sequence reads were collapsed and filtered to measure the absolute abundance of every unique TCRbeta CDR3 rearrangement. Productive Simpson clonality was computed per sample as the square root of Simpson's diversity index over productive rearrangements. TCRdb limited this immuneACCESS table to in-frame rearrangements with V and J called. A share of clones is missing; checked studies link under half to unresolved V genes, and the rest is unexplained. D and trimming come from the DNA, and the V and J calls and clone size come from that table. Within this sample are 100,000 to 150,000 clones, with about 70% of them counted one time only. The ten largest clones add up to over 4.5% of the sample.

The collaborating institutions used their own protocols to collect whole blood in K2EDTA tubes. For TCRbeta analysis, collaborators shipped samples as frozen whole blood, isolated PBMCs, or DNA extracted from either of those sample types. The record originates from a study of blood T cell repertoires in COVID-19 (dated by TCRdb to the early 2020s). A note on the overall study: Samples covering the acute and convalescent phases of COVID-19 were provided by collaborators in the United States, Italy and Spain. The material from the prospective study consisted of cDNA or gDNA derived from T cells, B-cell-depleted T cells, or PBMCs. The dataset comprised deeply sampled blood TCRbeta repertoires from subjects exposed to, actively infected with, or recovered from COVID-19. A freely available public database, intended as a resource for researchers studying the immune response to SARS-CoV-2, is where the repertoires were released. The samples were drawn from the first 160 participants of the ongoing ImmuneRACE study and from 1,254 subjects provided by 6 global collaborators. Nearly every sample came with metadata listing a de-identified subject ID, COVID-19 status, age in years and sex. HLA class I and class II types, where available, came from metadata supplied by the sample provider rather than from assay-based typing. The research as a whole found: How much clinical and demographic metadata was included differed by source and by participant, and the metadata was provided uncurated.

V drops 2 bases and J drops 6 bases, leaving 11 bases in between. CDR1 and CDR2 were assigned from the germline V gene (reference sequence) as LNHDA and SQIVND. Including the terminal cysteine and phenylalanine, the CDR3 comprises 14 residues. The only DNA kept is the CDR3, 42 bases in frame from the first base. Recombination linked TRBV19 to TRBJ1-5; the D gene is perhaps TRBD1, from 6 matching bases. This receptor was taken from a man aged 55 to 70 with acute or convalescent COVID-19. Material for sequencing was peripheral blood. The DNA sequence is as follows: TGTGCCAGTAGTATACAGGGGTCGATTCAGCCCCAGCATTTT. The translation is CASSIQGSIQPQHF.